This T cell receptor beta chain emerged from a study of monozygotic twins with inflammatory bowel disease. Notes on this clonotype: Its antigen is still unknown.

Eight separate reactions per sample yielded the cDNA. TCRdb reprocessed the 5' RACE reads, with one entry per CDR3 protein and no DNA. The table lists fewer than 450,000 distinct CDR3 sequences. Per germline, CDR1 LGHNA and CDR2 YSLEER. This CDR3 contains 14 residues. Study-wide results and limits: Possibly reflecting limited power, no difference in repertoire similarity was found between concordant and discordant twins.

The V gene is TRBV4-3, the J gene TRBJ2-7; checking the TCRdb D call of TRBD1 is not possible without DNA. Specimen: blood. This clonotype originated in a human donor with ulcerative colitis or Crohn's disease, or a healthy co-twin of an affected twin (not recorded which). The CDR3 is CASSLWTGGYEQYF.